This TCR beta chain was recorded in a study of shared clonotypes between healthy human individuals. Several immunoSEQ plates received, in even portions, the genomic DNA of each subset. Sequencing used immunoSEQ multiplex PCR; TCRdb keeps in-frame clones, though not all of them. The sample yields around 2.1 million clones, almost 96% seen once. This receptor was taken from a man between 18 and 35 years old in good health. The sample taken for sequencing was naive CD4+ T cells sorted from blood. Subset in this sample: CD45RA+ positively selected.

As DNA, the CDR3 is TGTGCCAGCAGCCCTCAGGGACTGGTTCAGACCCAGTACTTC. Protein product: CASSPQGLVQTQYF. The rearrangement joins TRBV7-3 to TRBJ2-5; D is perhaps TRBD2 (6 bases). The CDR3 has 14 amino acids. From germline, CDR1 is SGHTA and CDR2 FQGTGA. V lost 5 bases and J lost 6, with 16 bases in between.